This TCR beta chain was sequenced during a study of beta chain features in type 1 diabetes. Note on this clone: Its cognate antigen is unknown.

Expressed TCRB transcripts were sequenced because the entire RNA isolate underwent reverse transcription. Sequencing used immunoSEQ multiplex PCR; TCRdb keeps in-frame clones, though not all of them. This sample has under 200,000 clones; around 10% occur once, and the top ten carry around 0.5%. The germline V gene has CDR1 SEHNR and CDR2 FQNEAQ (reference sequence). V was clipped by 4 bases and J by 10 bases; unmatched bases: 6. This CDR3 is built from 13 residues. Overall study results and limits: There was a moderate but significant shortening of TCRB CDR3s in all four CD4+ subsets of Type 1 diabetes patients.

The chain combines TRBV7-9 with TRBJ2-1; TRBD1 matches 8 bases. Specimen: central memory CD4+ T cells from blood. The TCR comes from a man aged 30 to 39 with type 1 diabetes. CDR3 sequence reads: CASSYRQGIEQFF. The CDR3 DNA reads TGTGCCAGCAGCTACCGACAGGGGATAGAGCAGTTCTTC. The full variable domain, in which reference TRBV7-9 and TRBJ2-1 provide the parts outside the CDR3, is DTGVSQNPRHKITKRGQNVTFRCDPISEHNRLYWYRQTLGQGPEFLTYFQNEAQLEKSRLLSDRFSAERPKGSFSTLEIQRTEQGDSAMYLCASSYRQGIEQFFGPGTRLTVL.